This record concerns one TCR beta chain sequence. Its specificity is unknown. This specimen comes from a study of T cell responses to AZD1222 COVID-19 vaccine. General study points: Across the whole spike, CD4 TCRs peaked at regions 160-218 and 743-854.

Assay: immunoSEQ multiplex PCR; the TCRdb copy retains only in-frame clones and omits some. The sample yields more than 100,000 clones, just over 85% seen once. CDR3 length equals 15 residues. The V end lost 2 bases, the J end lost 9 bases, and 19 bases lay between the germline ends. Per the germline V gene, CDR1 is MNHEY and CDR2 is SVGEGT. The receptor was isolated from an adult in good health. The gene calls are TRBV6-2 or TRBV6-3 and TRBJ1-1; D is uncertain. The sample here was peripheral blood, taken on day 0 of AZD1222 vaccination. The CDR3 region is CASSYPAASQMKAFF. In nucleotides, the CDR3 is TGTGCCAGCAGTTACCCTGCGGCTTCCCAGATGAAAGCTTTCTTT.